The clone carrying this TCR beta chain was seen repeatedly, ten times or more. Trimming at V came to 6 bases and at J to 9 bases, leaving 3 bases not matched to a gene. The CDR3 is 13 amino acids. The data are from a study of T-cell memory formation after mild COVID-19. About the study: Clustering of TCRs was largely donor specific.

Amplification by 5'RACE using constant-segment primers produced TCR alpha and TCR beta cDNA libraries that carried sample barcodes and UMIs. TCRdb reanalysed the 5' RACE reads using MiXCR and keeps one entry per CDR3 protein. The sample shows 400,000 to 500,000 distinct CDR3 sequences, roughly 18% of them seen only once. Sequencing was done on a sample of PBMCs or a T cell subset sorted from them (not recorded which). The chain has TRBV12-3 or TRBV12-4 and TRBJ1-6; 9 nucleotides line up with TRBD1. The TCR sequence derives from a man aged 18 to 29 who had mild COVID-19 (a few samples of this study predate the infection). Cell type and time point are not known. CDR3 region: CASSTDRGSPLHF. For the CDR3, the DNA is TGTGCCAGCAGCACGGACAGGGGTTCACCCCTCCACTTT.